This T cell receptor (beta chain) is from a study of CD8+CD57+ T cells in acquired aplastic anemia. Study overall: The sorted CD4+ and CD8+ cells yielded an average around 3.2 ug of DNA. For CD4+ cells, healthy donors had an average of roughly 11 million reads. Study findings and constraints: A set of around 30 CD8+ CDR3 sequences was shared between patients and controls, and these sequences appeared highly expressed in patients.

Germline V gene sequence: CDR1 SGHTA, CDR2 FQGTGA. CDR3 length equals 20 residues. The J segment lost 0 bases and the V segment lost 1 base, leaving 14 bases of the junction unmatched. Genomic DNA was employed as the template in profiling TCR beta VDJ and CDR3. Using its own MiXCR run on the reads, TCRdb lists one record per CDR3 protein. Counted here are a few hundred thousand distinct CDR3 sequences, 55% to 75% occurring once; the ten biggest clones make up less than 4%. Remarks on this clonotype: Antigen specificity is unknown.

This clonotype originated in a human donor in good health, serving as a control. Sequenced input: sorted CD4+, CD8+, or CD8+CD57+ T cells (not recorded which) from PBMCs. The J gene is TRBJ2-7, the V gene TRBV7-3; TRBD2 matches at 11 bases. The CDR3 sequence: CASSLMVRLAGGRSSYEQYF. The CDR3, as DNA: TGTGCCAGCAGCTTAATGGTTCGGCTAGCGGGAGGCCGGAGCTCCTACGAGCAGTACTTC.